The 20 T cell receptor beta chains given below trace back to one sample, sequenced in a study of technical replicates of blood from several donors. TCRdb's table, derived via immunoSEQ multiplex PCR, lists solely in-frame clones and lacks some. The sample consists of almost 85,000 clones, 97% of them appearing once. What was sequenced was T cells isolated from PBMCs. Receptors originate from a human donor in good health.

The rearrangement uses TRBV11-2 and TRBJ2-3, with 12 bases fitting TRBD2. CDR3 size: 17 residues. Germline assignment: CDR1 SGHAT and CDR2 FQNNGV. J lost 4 bases, V lost 6 bases, and 11 bases had no gene match. The CDR3: CASSSGTSGLWADTQYF. In DNA, the CDR3 is TGTGCCAGCAGTTCCGGGACTAGCGGGCTTTGGGCAGATACGCAGTATTTT.

V usage is TRBV18 and J usage is TRBJ1-4; tentatively, D is TRBD1 (6 bases). Germline V gene lookup returns CDR1 KGHSH and CDR2 LQKENI. This CDR3 comprises 19 residues. Trimming shortened V by 4 bases and J by 0 bases, and 21 bases separated the two germline ends. CDR3 nucleotides: TGTGCCAGCTCACTCAACAGGGACATGAGGAGAGCAACTAATGAAAAACTGTTTTTT. Amino acid sequence: CASSLNRDMRRATNEKLFF. Looking up the rest from reference TRBV18 and TRBJ1-4 gives the full variable domain: NAGVMQNPRHLVRRRGQEARLRCSPMKGHSHVYWYRQLPEEGLKFMVYLQKENIIDESGMPKERFSAEFPKEGPSILRIQQVVRGDSAAYFCASSLNRDMRRATNEKLFFGSGTQLSVL.

The V gene is TRBV5-1, the J gene TRBJ2-7; D may be TRBD2 (6 bases). CDR3 length equals 14 residues. V was cut by 4 bases and J by 1 base, with 12 bases left in between. The germline V gene encodes CDR1 SGHRS and CDR2 YFSETQ. CDR3 DNA sequence: TGCGCCAGCAGCCCCCTAGCGCGATCCTACGAGCAGTACTTC. Translation gives CASSPLARSYEQYF.

The V gene is TRBV30, the J gene TRBJ2-5; D call uncertain. Germline CDR1 is GTSNPN and CDR2 is SVGIG (reference sequence). The CDR3 spans 12 residues. V shed 1 base and J shed 1 base, with 4 bases lying between them. CDR3 in DNA: TGTGCCTGGAGTGCCGGCCAAGAGACCCAGTACTTC. This encodes CAWSAGQETQYF.

This rearrangement joins TRBV25-1 to TRBJ2-3; D may be TRBD1 (6 bases). The germline V and J ends were trimmed by 8 bases and 0 bases, with 12 bases remaining between them. CDR1 MGHDK and CDR2 SYGVNS come from the germline V gene. The CDR3 length is 14 residues. Written as DNA, the CDR3 is TGTGCCAGCGGCCGGGACACGAGCACAGATACGCAGTATTTT. Translated: CASGRDTSTDTQYF. Looking up the rest from reference TRBV25-1 and TRBJ2-3 gives the full variable domain: EADIYQTPRYLVIGTGKKITLECSQTMGHDKMYWYQQDPGMELHLIHYSYGVNSTEKGDLSSESTVSRIRTEHFPLTLESARPSHTSQYLCASGRDTSTDTQYFGPGTRLTVL.

There are a few counts of this clone. The chain employs TRBV19 and TRBJ1-1, with D uncertain. In germline, CDR1 is LNHDA, CDR2 SQIVND (reference sequence). V was clipped by 3 bases and J by 1 base, with 15 bases between them. CDR3 length: 16 amino acids. The CDR3 nucleotides are TGTGCCAGTAGTATTGGGCGGTGGAGGGAGAACACTGAAGCTTTCTTT. It is translated as CASSIGRWRENTEAFF.

The chain couples TRBV5-1 to TRBJ2-5, with a tentative D call TRBD2 (6 bases). V lost 7 bases, J lost 5 bases, and 21 bases lay in between. CDR1 is SGHRS, CDR2 YFSETQ, per germline. The CDR3 runs 15 residues. CDR3 in DNA: TGCGCCAGCTTTGATGACAGCGGGCGTAGGGAGACCCAGTACTTC. The encoded protein is CASFDDSGRRETQYF. Combining the CDR3 with reference TRBV5-1 and TRBJ2-5 gives the whole variable domain KAGVTQTPRYLIKTRGQQVTLSCSPISGHRSVSWYQQTPGQGLQFLFEYFSETQRNKGNFPGRFSGRQFSNSRSEMNVSTLELGDSALYLCASFDDSGRRETQYFGPGTRLLVL.

The gene calls are TRBV29-1 and TRBJ1-1; TRBD1 matches at 9 bases. This CDR3 is built from 13 residues. After removal of 4 bases from V and 5 bases from J, the junction contained 5 bases not matched to a gene. Germline lookup yields CDR1 SQVTM and CDR2 ANQGSEA. The CDR3 nucleotides read TGCAGCGTTGCGGGACAGGGTTTGACTGAAGCTTTCTTT. This gives the protein CSVAGQGLTEAFF.

The rearrangement joins TRBV11-2 to TRBJ1-2, with TRBD1 identical over 8 bases. Germline V CDR1 and CDR2: SGHAT, FQNNGV. There are 16 residues in the CDR3. Trimming cost V 2 bases and J 2 bases; bases outside gene matches: 7. The CDR3 here is CASSLISGGANYGYTF. For the CDR3, the DNA is TGTGCCAGCAGCTTAATATCAGGGGGCGCGAACTATGGCTACACCTTC.

This chain uses TRBV28 with TRBJ1-1; 7 bases agree with TRBD1. This CDR3 region has 13 residues. The ends lost 3 bases at V and 7 bases at J; junction bases unmatched: 5. Germline values: CDR1 MDHEN, CDR2 SYDVKM. In DNA, the CDR3 is TGTGCCAGCAGTTTCGAGACAGGGCTTGAAGCTTTCTTT. It yields the protein CASSFETGLEAFF.

The chain carries TRBV9 and TRBJ2-1; D may be TRBD2 (6 bases). Germline V gives CDR1 SGDLS, CDR2 YYNGEE. The CDR3 has 17 residues. V lost 6 bases and J 3 bases, leaving 22 bases between the germline ends. The CDR3 DNA sequence: TGTGCCAGCACCCTAGGGGCTAGCGCTCCTTTCTACAATGAGCAGTTCTTC. Encoded protein: CASTLGASAPFYNEQFF.

This rearrangement joins TRBV29-1 to TRBJ2-2, with 8 bases matching TRBD1. Trimming removed 7 bases from V and 1 base from J; junction bases left unmatched: 17. CDR3 length: 18 amino acids. The V gene's germline CDR1 is SQVTM and CDR2 ANQGSEA. The CDR3 coding sequence is TGCAGCGCTCTAGGGGTCAGGGGGCGCCCGATGAACACCGGGGAGCTGTTTTTT. Translation gives CSALGVRGRPMNTGELFF.

The V and J genes are TRBV5-4 and TRBJ1-2; tentatively, D is TRBD1 (5 bases). This CDR3 is built from 16 residues. Between the trimmed V and J ends, which lost 0 bases and 3 bases, there was a span of 15 bases. Germline V CDR1 and CDR2: SGHNT, YYREEE (reference sequence). The CDR3 DNA follows: TGTGCCAGCAGCTTGGCCCAGGGCAGGAACTACTATGGCTACACCTTC. This codes for CASSLAQGRNYYGYTF.

The chain joins TRBV10-3 to TRBJ1-5; D possibly corresponds to TRBD1 (5 bases). Germline loops: CDR1 ENHRY, CDR2 SYGVKD. This CDR3 has 14 amino acids. With 6 bases removed from V and 2 bases from J, the gap between germline ends came to 11 bases. The CDR3 is CAISQDRGNQPQHF. DNA for the CDR3: TGTGCCATCAGCCAAGACAGAGGCAATCAGCCCCAGCATTTT.

The chain is built from TRBV28 and TRBJ2-3, with 8 nucleotides matching TRBD1. Per germline, CDR1 MDHEN and CDR2 SYDVKM. The junction had 20 bases not matched to a gene; V was cut back by 2 bases and J by 4 bases. The CDR3 is 20 amino acids. CDR3: CASSLRAIATGVGVADTQYF. The CDR3 DNA follows: TGTGCCAGCAGTTTAAGGGCTATTGCGACAGGGGTCGGTGTAGCAGATACGCAGTATTTT.

This rearrangement joins TRBV9 to TRBJ2-3; D perhaps matches TRBD2 (6 bases). The CDR3 spans 15 residues. CDR1 is SGDLS and CDR2 is YYNGEE in the germline V gene. Trimming removed 6 bases at V and 3 bases at J, with 17 bases between. The CDR3 coding sequence is TGTGCCAGCACCCCGCGGGGAGTATCGACAGATACGCAGTATTTT. Its translation: CASTPRGVSTDTQYF.

The J gene is TRBJ1-2, the V gene TRBV6-1; D not certain. The V end lost 7 bases, the J end lost 4 bases, and 10 bases lay between the germline ends. The CDR3 contains 12 residues. Germline assignment: CDR1 MNHNS and CDR2 SASEGT. The CDR3: CASIGIFYGYTF. The CDR3 DNA is TGTGCCAGCATTGGCATATTCTATGGCTACACCTTC.

The gene calls are TRBV12-5 and TRBJ1-1, with 8 bases matching TRBD1. There are 13 residues in the CDR3. Germline V gene data show CDR1 as LGHNT and CDR2 as FRNRAP. Trimming took 5 bases from V and 4 from J; bases not matched to a gene: 3. CDR3 loop: CASGPQGATEAFF. CDR3 nucleotide sequence: TGTGCTAGTGGTCCCCAGGGGGCCACTGAAGCTTTCTTT.

The V call is TRBV10-1, the J call TRBJ2-5; 8 nucleotides align to TRBD1. The V segment lost 3 bases and the J segment 5 bases; nucleotides outside the gene matches: 11. Germline V gene lookup returns CDR1 WNHNN and CDR2 SYGVQD (reference sequence). The CDR3 contains 16 residues. The CDR3 here is CASSDGTGTFGETQYF. The CDR3 DNA sequence: TGCGCCAGCAGTGATGGGACAGGCACCTTCGGGGAGACCCAGTACTTC.

This clone has only one observation. The V and J genes are TRBV9 and TRBJ2-3; 8 bases agree with TRBD2. The CDR3 has 16 residues. The germline gives CDR1 SGDLS, CDR2 YYNGEE. Losses at the gene ends were 3 bases for V and 1 base for J; bases not matched to a gene: 7. This CDR3 is CASSALLGLGTDTQYF. CDR3 bases: TGTGCCAGCAGCGCCCTCCTGGGACTAGGCACAGATACGCAGTATTTT.